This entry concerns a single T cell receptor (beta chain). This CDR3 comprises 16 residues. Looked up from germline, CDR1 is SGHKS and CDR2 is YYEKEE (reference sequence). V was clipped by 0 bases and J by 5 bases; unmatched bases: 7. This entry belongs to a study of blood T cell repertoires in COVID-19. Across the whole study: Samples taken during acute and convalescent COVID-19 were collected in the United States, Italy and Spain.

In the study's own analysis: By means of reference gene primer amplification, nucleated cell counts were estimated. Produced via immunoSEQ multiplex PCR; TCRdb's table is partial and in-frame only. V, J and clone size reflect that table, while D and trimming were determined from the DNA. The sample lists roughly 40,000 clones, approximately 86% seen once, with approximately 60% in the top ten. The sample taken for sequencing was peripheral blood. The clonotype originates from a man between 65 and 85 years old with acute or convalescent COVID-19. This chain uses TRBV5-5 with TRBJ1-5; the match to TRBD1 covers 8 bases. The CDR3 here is CASSLEGRGLYQPQHF. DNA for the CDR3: TGTGCCAGCAGCTTGGAAGGCAGGGGGCTCTATCAGCCCCAGCATTTT. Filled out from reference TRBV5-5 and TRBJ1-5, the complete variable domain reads DAGVTQSPTHLIKTRGQQVTLRCSPISGHKSVSWYQQVLGQGPQFIFQYYEKEERGRGNFPDRFSARQFPNYSSELNVNALLLGDSALYLCASSLEGRGLYQPQHFGDGTRLSIL.